This T cell receptor beta chain was obtained from a study of lymphopenia after photon versus proton radiotherapy. TCRdb's copy holds only in-frame clones and misses some; the assay was immunoSEQ multiplex PCR. Here the sample spans about 29,000 clones, around 90% being singletons. This clone occurred once. The CDR3 is made up of 16 amino acids. Germline V gene data show CDR1 as SGHRS and CDR2 as YFSETQ. With 5 bases removed from V and 0 bases from J, the gap between germline ends came to 16 bases. The rearrangement uses TRBV5-1 and TRBJ2-3; D is unresolved. The TCR comes from a woman aged 60-70 years with cholangiocarcinoma. Some clones in this sample may be carry-over from other donors' samples. Material: peripheral blood, obtained from a patient treated with proton-based radiotherapy. The CDR3 spells CASSPTALPSTDTQYF. CDR3 nucleotide sequence: TGCGCCAGCAGTCCGACTGCCCTCCCTAGCACAGATACGCAGTATTTT.